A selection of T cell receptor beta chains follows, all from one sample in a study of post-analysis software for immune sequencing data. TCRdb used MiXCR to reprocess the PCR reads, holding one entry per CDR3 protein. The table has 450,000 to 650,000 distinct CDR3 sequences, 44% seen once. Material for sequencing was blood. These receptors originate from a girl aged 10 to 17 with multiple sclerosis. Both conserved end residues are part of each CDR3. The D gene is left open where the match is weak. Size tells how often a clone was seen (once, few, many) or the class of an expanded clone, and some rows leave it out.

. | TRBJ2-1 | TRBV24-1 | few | CATSGGVWAAQFF | TGTGCCACCAGTGGTGGCGTCTGGGCCGCCCAGTTCTTC
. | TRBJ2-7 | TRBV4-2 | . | CASSQDTGGEGTQYF | TGTGCCAGCAGCCAAGATACGGGGGGCGAGGGAACCCAGTACTTC
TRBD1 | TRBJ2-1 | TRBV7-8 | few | CASSLGTGGDEQFF | TGTGCCAGCAGCTTAGGGACAGGGGGCGATGAGCAGTTCTTC
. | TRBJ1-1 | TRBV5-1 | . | CASSVTGQNTEAFF | TGCGCCAGCAGCGTGACGGGCCAGAACACTGAAGCTTTCTTT
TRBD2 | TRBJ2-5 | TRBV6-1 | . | CASSEALAGVLKTQYF | TGTGCCAGCAGTGAGGCACTAGCGGGAGTGCTGAAGACCCAGTACTTC
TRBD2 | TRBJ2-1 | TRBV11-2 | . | CASSSPGTSGYNEQFF | TGTGCCAGCAGCTCCCCGGGGACTAGCGGATACAATGAGCAGTTCTTC
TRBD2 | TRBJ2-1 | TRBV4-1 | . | CASSQRGLAANEQFF | TGCGCCAGCAGCCAGCGGGGACTAGCGGCCAATGAGCAGTTCTTC
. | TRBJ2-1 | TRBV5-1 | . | CASRLGSNEQFF | TGCGCCAGCCGCCTCGGAAGCAATGAGCAGTTCTTC
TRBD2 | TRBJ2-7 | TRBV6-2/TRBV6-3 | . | CASSFPTSGPSLSYNEQYF | TGTGCCAGCAGTTTTCCGACTAGCGGGCCCTCCCTCTCCTACAATGAGCAGTACTTC
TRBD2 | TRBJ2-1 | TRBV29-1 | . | CSVGGGAYNEQFF | TGCAGCGTTGGGGGGGGTGCCTACAATGAGCAGTTCTTC
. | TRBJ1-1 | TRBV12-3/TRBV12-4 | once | CASASTMNTEAFF | TGTGCCAGCGCCTCGACCATGAACACTGAAGCTTTCTTT
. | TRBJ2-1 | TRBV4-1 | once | CASSQVPTGFYEQFF | TGCGCCAGCAGCCAAGTCCCCACAGGCTTCTACGAGCAGTTCTTC
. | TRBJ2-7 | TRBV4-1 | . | CASSQEAGTSLTYEQYF | TGCGCCAGCAGCCAAGAAGCAGGGACTTCCTTGACCTACGAGCAGTACTTC
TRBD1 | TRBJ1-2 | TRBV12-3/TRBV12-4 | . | CASSLDGQAIYGYTF | TGTGCCAGCAGTTTAGACGGACAGGCAATCTATGGCTACACCTTC
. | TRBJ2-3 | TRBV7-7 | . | CTSSPNRADTQYF | TGTACTAGCAGCCCCAATCGGGCAGATACGCAGTATTTT
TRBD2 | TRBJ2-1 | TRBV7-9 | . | CASSLVTLAGGEQFF | TGTGCCAGCAGCTTAGTTACACTAGCGGGAGGTGAGCAGTTCTTC
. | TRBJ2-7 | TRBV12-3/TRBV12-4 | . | CASSRGPGSYEQYF | TGTGCCAGCAGTCGAGGTCCCGGTTCCTACGAGCAGTACTTC
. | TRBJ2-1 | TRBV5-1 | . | CASSLSRHSYNEQFF | TGCGCCAGCAGCTTGTCTCGTCACTCCTACAATGAGCAGTTCTTC
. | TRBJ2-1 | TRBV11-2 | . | CASSWDLLGDEQFF | TGTGCCAGCAGCTGGGACCTCCTTGGGGATGAGCAGTTCTTC
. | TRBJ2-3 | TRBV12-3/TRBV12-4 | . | CASSFDPGATDAQYF | TGTGCCAGCAGTTTTGACCCCGGGGCCACAGATGCGCAGTATTTT
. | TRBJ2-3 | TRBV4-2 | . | CASSQDRGTGSLTDTQYF | TGTGCCAGCAGCCAAGATCGTGGAACGGGGAGTCTCACAGATACGCAGTATTTT
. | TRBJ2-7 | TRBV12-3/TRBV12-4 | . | CASSPGRRGPTYEQYF | TGTGCCAGCAGCCCAGGGCGGCGGGGGCCCACCTACGAGCAGTACTTC
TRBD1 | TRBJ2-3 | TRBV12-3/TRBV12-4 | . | CASRRQGSTDTQYF | TGTGCCAGCAGGCGACAGGGGAGCACAGATACGCAGTATTTT
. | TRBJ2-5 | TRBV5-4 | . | CASSLDRVRSVETQYF | TGTGCCAGCAGCTTGGACAGGGTTAGGTCGGTCGAGACCCAGTACTTC
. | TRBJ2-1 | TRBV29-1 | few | CSVEAPGAYTGNEQFF | TGCAGCGTTGAAGCCCCGGGGGCCTACACCGGGAATGAGCAGTTCTTC
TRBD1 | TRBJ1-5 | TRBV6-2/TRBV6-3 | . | CASSHRDRGNQPQHF | TGTGCCAGCAGTCACCGGGACAGGGGCAATCAGCCCCAGCATTTT
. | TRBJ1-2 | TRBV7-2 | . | CASSLGDWGFYGYTF | TGTGCCAGCAGCTTAGGTGACTGGGGCTTCTATGGCTACACCTTC
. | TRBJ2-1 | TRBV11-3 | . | CASSLDSGPGREQFF | TGTGCCAGCAGCTTAGATAGCGGTCCAGGTCGGGAGCAGTTCTTC
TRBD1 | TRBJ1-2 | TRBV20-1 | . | CSAGSQGARPRSWRGYTF | TGCAGTGCTGGCTCTCAGGGGGCGCGGCCCAGATCCTGGAGAGGCTACACCTTC